Following are 28 T cell receptor beta chains from one sample sequenced in a study of cytomegalovirus exposure and HLA in healthy donors. Primers for the PCR totalled 60 Vbeta and 13 Jbeta. Measured with immunoSEQ multiplex PCR; TCRdb has only the in-frame clones, and not every one. The sample holds just over 200,000 clones; approximately 70% are singletons and the top ten take 2.5% to 3%. The sample was PBMCs. These receptors originate from a man aged 40-49 years in good health and CMV-seropositive.

This chain links TRBV6-1 with TRBJ1-5, with D possibly TRBD1 on 6 matching bases. Between the trimmed V and J ends, which lost 1 base and 7 bases, there was a span of 8 bases. CDR1 and CDR2 from the germline V gene are MNHNS and SASEGT. CDR3 size: 13 residues. The CDR3 spells CASSEGTVQPQHF. In nucleotides, the CDR3 is TGTGCCAGCAGTGAAGGGACAGTACAGCCCCAGCATTTT.

This clone was counted a few times. This sequence joins TRBV7-8 and TRBJ2-7, with D maybe TRBD1 (5 bases). The V and J ends lost 5 bases and 5 bases respectively, with 7 bases between them. This CDR3 region has 11 residues. CDR1 and CDR2 from the germline V gene are SGHVS and FQNEAQ. CDR3 region: CASSPRDEQYF. The CDR3 DNA reads TGTGCCAGCAGCCCCAGGGACGAGCAGTACTTC.

V gene TRBV7-2 combines with J gene TRBJ2-5; 10 nucleotides align to TRBD2. Per germline, CDR1 SGHTA and CDR2 FQGNSA. The CDR3 totals 17 residues. V dropped 1 base and J dropped 2; count of bases not matched to a gene: 7. In nucleotides, the CDR3 is TGTGCCAGCAGCTTAGTCGGTCTAGCGGGGGCTCAAGAGACCCAGTACTTC. Translated: CASSLVGLAGAQETQYF.

Concerning this clone itself: The junction departs from the called germline gene at one end, perhaps through a read error. The chain employs TRBV7-9 and TRBJ1-4; D gene unclear. The germline V gene has CDR1 SEHNR and CDR2 FQNEAQ (reference sequence). The CDR3 covers 14 residues. The CDR3 region has the DNA TGTTCCAGCAGCTTATTCATGACTAATGAAAAACTGTTTTTT. Translated: CSSSLFMTNEKLFF.

This chain joins TRBV28 and TRBJ2-5; 9 positions match TRBD2. J lost 4 bases, V lost 5 bases, and 14 bases had no gene match. Germline CDR1 MDHEN, CDR2 SYDVKM. This CDR3 spans 17 amino acids. CDR3: CASSLGASGALRETQYF. Here the CDR3 DNA reads TGTGCCAGCAGTCTAGGGGCTAGCGGGGCCCTCCGAGAGACCCAGTACTTC.

The chain carries TRBV6-5 and TRBJ1-1; D is unresolved. Germline CDR1 and CDR2: MNHEY and SVGAGI. The CDR3 sequence is 13 residues long. Trimming stripped 2 bases from V and 11 bases from J, with 15 bases between. In DNA form, the CDR3 reads TGTGCCAGCAGTTACACGCGGGGTTACGAGGCTTTCTTT. Translation gives CASSYTRGYEAFF.

The chain joins TRBV29-1 to TRBJ2-6; D remains ambiguous. Germline V gene sequence: CDR1 SQVTM, CDR2 ANQGSEA. This CDR3 region has 17 residues. Trimming took off 5 bases at V and 1 base at J, with 18 bases between the two ends. CDR3 bases: TGCAGCGTTTTATGGCACAGCCTCCAATCTGGGGCCAACGTCCTGACTTTC. It encodes CSVLWHSLQSGANVLTF.

CDR3 protein: CASTPGQPTGELFF. The CDR3 bases are TGTGCCAGCACCCCGGGACAGCCCACCGGGGAGCTGTTTTTT. The rearrangement uses TRBV28 and TRBJ2-2; 7 positions match TRBD1. This CDR3 has 14 amino acids. Germline CDR1 reads MDHEN; CDR2 reads SYDVKM. The trim removed 7 bases at V and 4 bases at J, leaving 6 bases unmatched.

This chain joins TRBV29-1 and TRBJ1-2; 9 positions agree with TRBD1. Germline assignment: CDR1 SQVTM and CDR2 ANQGSEA. CDR3 length equals 13 residues. The junction had 1 base not matched to a gene; V was cut back by 1 base and J by 4 bases. CDR3: CSVEGDRVYGYTF. CDR3 sequence (DNA): TGCAGCGTTGAAGGGGACAGGGTCTATGGCTACACCTTC.

This clone was seen a handful of times. The chain joins TRBV6-6 to TRBJ1-4; D is ambiguous. Deletions cut 3 bases from V and 0 bases from J, with 8 bases between. The germline CDR1 and CDR2 sequences are MNHNY and SVGAGI (reference sequence). The CDR3 covers 15 residues. CDR3 DNA: TGTGCCAGCAGTTATCGCGGGGCAACTAATGAAAAACTGTTTTTT. Translated: CASSYRGATNEKLFF.

The J gene is TRBJ1-3, the V gene TRBV7-2; no clear D. Germline CDR1 is SGHTA and CDR2 is FQGNSA. V lost 4 bases to trimming and J lost 1 base, with 8 bases between them. This CDR3 has 14 amino acids. The CDR3 region has the DNA TGTGCCAGCAGCTCGCCAGGATCTGGAAACACCATATATTTT. This translates into CASSSPGSGNTIYF.

The chain joins TRBV5-8 to TRBJ1-2; 7 positions agree with TRBD1. Trimming took 0 bases from V and 8 from J; bases not matched to a gene: 13. Germline V gives CDR1 SGHTS, CDR2 YDEGEE. This CDR3 is 16 amino acids long. The CDR3, as DNA: TGTGCCAGCAGCTTGGCCTTTCCCGACAGGGTCTACGGCTACACCTTC. This translates into CASSLAFPDRVYGYTF.

To note about this clone: A far larger clone is just one base off, so this is likely a read error. The rearrangement links TRBV5-4 to TRBJ2-1, with 8 bases identical to TRBD1. Germline loops: CDR1 SGHNT, CDR2 YYREEE (reference sequence). The CDR3 loop spans 14 amino acids. V lost 0 bases to trimming and J lost 8 bases; unmatched junction nucleotides: 4. CDR3 in amino acids: CASSLAGQADEQFF. CDR3 nucleotide sequence: TGTGCCAGCAGCTTGGCGGGACAGGCGGATGAGCAGTTCTTC. The full variable domain, with the rest looked up from reference TRBV5-4 and TRBJ2-1, is ETGVTQSPTHLIKTRGQQVTLRCSSQSGHNTVSWYQQALGQGPQFIFQYYREEENGRGNFPPRFSGLQFPNYSSELNVNALELDDSALYLCASSLAGQADEQFFGPGTRLTVL.

This clone was seen once. The chain is built from TRBV6-5 and TRBJ1-5, with D unclear. Germline assignment: CDR1 MNHEY and CDR2 SVGAGI. The length of the CDR3 is 13 residues. The V gene lost 7 bases and the J gene lost 0 bases, with 7 bases spanning the gap. The CDR3 nucleotides read TGTGCCAGCATGAGTGATAGCAATCAGCCCCAGCATTTT. Encoded protein: CASMSDSNQPQHF.

J is TRBJ2-3 and V is TRBV18; D perhaps matches TRBD2 (6 bases). Germline loops: CDR1 KGHSH, CDR2 LQKENI. This CDR3 has 13 residues. With 11 bases removed from V and 4 bases from J, the gap between germline ends came to 16 bases. The CDR3 coding sequence is TGTGCCGGCGGGGCTACTGTTGCAGATACGCAGTATTTT. Residues: CAGGATVADTQYF.

The chain recombines TRBV2 with TRBJ2-5, with a tentative D call TRBD1 (8 bases). The J call may be wrong; the DNA end is better matched by TRBJ2-7. Germline values: CDR1 SNHLY, CDR2 FYNNEI. The CDR3 is made up of 21 amino acids. CDR3 bases: TGTGCCAGCAGTGAAGCCTTCACGACTATTGCTCGGACAGGGAGGGATTACGAGCAGTACTTC. Its protein is CASSEAFTTIARTGRDYEQYF.

The chain uses TRBV9 and TRBJ2-2, with unresolved D. This CDR3 comprises 13 residues. Trimming stripped 4 bases from V and 5 bases from J, with 9 bases between. Germline CDR1 is SGDLS and CDR2 is YYNGEE. CDR3 amino acids: CASSLDSTGELFF. The CDR3 nucleotides read TGTGCCAGCAGCCTCGACTCTACCGGGGAGCTGTTTTTT. The variable domain in full, with the rest retrieved from reference TRBV9 and TRBJ2-2, is DSGVTQTPKHLITATGQRVTLRCSPRSGDLSVYWYQQSLDQGLQFLIQYYNGEERAKGNILERFSAQQFPDLHSELNLSSLELGDSALYFCASSLDSTGELFFGEGSRLTVL.

This clone was detected only a few times. The chain combines TRBV5-6 with TRBJ2-7; TRBD1 aligns across 11 bases. Germline assignment: CDR1 SGHDT and CDR2 YYEEEE. This CDR3 region has 16 residues. The J segment lost 2 bases and the V segment lost 4 bases, leaving 8 bases of the junction unmatched. CDR3 loop: CASSSRTGGYTYEQYF. The CDR3 DNA reads as TGTGCCAGCAGCAGCCGGACAGGGGGCTATACCTACGAGCAGTACTTC.

The V gene is TRBV19, the J gene TRBJ1-2, with TRBD1 identical over 9 bases. V dropped 6 bases and J dropped 4; count of bases not matched to a gene: 9. This CDR3 contains 15 residues. The germline V gene has CDR1 LNHDA and CDR2 SQIVND (reference sequence). The CDR3 here is CASSPPGTGTYGYTF. CDR3 in DNA: TGTGCCAGTAGCCCCCCCGGGACAGGGACCTATGGCTACACCTTC.

The genes are TRBV11-3 and TRBJ2-1; maybe TRBD1 (5 bases). This CDR3 has 13 amino acids. V was cut by 2 bases and J by 7 bases, with 9 bases left in between. Germline-derived CDR1 and CDR2 are SGHNT and YENEEA. The CDR3 DNA reads as TGTGCCAGCAGCTTAAGGGCAGGGAATGAGCAGTTCTTC. Its protein product is CASSLRAGNEQFF.

This chain joins TRBV6-5 and TRBJ1-2, with unresolved D. CDR3 length: 11 residues. Germline CDR1 is MNHEY and CDR2 is SVGAGI. The germline V and J ends were trimmed by 7 bases and 6 bases, with 9 bases remaining between them. The CDR3 region is CASNRDHGYTF. CDR3 in DNA: TGTGCCAGCAACCGGGATCATGGCTACACCTTC.

The chain carries TRBV19 and TRBJ2-2, with D perhaps matching TRBD2 (5 bases). Germline CDR1 and CDR2: LNHDA and SQIVND (reference sequence). The CDR3 has 15 residues. The V end lost 7 bases, the J end lost 8 bases, and 20 bases lay between the germline ends. In nucleotides, the CDR3 is TGTGCCAGTACCCCCCGTGAGTTGGGAGCGGGGGAGCTGTTTTTT. Encoded protein: CASTPRELGAGELFF. Drawing the rest from reference TRBV19 and TRBJ2-2, the complete variable domain is DGGITQSPKYLFRKEGQNVTLSCEQNLNHDAMYWYRQDPGQGLRLIYYSQIVNDFQKGDIAEGYSVSREKKESFPLTVTSAQKNPTAFYLCASTPRELGAGELFFGEGSRLTVL.

V is TRBV19 and J is TRBJ1-5; D might be TRBD1 (5 bases). V was trimmed by 6 bases and J by 5 bases, leaving 17 bases between them. The CDR3 length is 15 residues. CDR1 is LNHDA, CDR2 SQIVND, per germline (reference sequence). The DNA for the CDR3 is TGTGCCAGTAGACCGACAGCCAGGGCAGATCAGCCCCAGCATTTT. It codes for CASRPTARADQPQHF.

The chain joins TRBV11-1 to TRBJ2-3; no clear D. In germline, CDR1 is SGHAT, CDR2 FQDESV (reference sequence). Trimming pared 5 bases from V and 4 bases from J, leaving 13 bases between. The CDR3 runs to 14 residues. The CDR3 is CASSAQGDSDTQYF. In DNA form, the CDR3 reads TGTGCCAGCAGCGCACAAGGAGACTCAGATACGCAGTATTTT.

This clone was seen only a few times. The chain combines TRBV6-1 with TRBJ1-5, with D maybe TRBD1 (6 bases). Germline-derived CDR1 and CDR2 are MNHNS and SASEGT. V was shortened by 7 bases and J by 4 bases, with 14 bases between the two germline ends. The CDR3 totals 14 residues. CDR3 DNA sequence: TGTGCCAGCACGAAGGGGGGGTCGAATCAGCCCCAGCATTTT. Translating it yields CASTKGGSNQPQHF.

The gene calls are TRBV5-1 and TRBJ2-7; D perhaps matches TRBD1 (6 bases). CDR3 length: 15 amino acids. The V and J ends lost 2 bases and 1 base respectively, with 13 bases between them. CDR1 SGHRS and CDR2 YFSETQ come from the germline V gene. The CDR3 is CASSLLPGQSYEQYF. The CDR3 bases are TGCGCCAGCAGCTTATTACCGGGACAATCCTACGAGCAGTACTTC. Together with reference TRBV5-1 and TRBJ2-7, the CDR3 gives the full variable domain: KAGVTQTPRYLIKTRGQQVTLSCSPISGHRSVSWYQQTPGQGLQFLFEYFSETQRNKGNFPGRFSGRQFSNSRSEMNVSTLELGDSALYLCASSLLPGQSYEQYFGPGTRLTVT.

The rearrangement joins TRBV5-1 to TRBJ1-4; D uncertain. This CDR3 has 15 residues. Trimming shortened V by 5 bases and J by 8 bases, and 19 bases separated the two germline ends. Germline CDR1 and CDR2: SGHRS and YFSETQ. The CDR3 reads CASREEGGVLEKLFF. The CDR3 DNA sequence: TGCGCCAGCAGGGAGGAGGGTGGGGTTCTGGAAAAACTGTTTTTT.

The chain couples TRBV13 to TRBJ2-7, with D possibly matching TRBD2 (5 bases). V lost 2 bases and J 5 bases, leaving 10 bases between the germline ends. Germline V gene lookup returns CDR1 PRHDT and CDR2 FYEKMQ (reference sequence). The length of the CDR3 is 13 residues. The CDR3 sequence is CASSLTEENEQYF. The DNA of the CDR3 is TGTGCCAGCAGCTTAACGGAGGAGAACGAGCAGTACTTC.